This TCR beta chain was profiled in a study of blood T cell repertoires in COVID-19. Germline V gene lookup returns CDR1 SGHNT and CDR2 YYREEE (reference sequence). V was shortened by 4 bases and J by 6 bases, with 18 bases between the two germline ends. The CDR3 is made up of 15 amino acids. Authors' analysis steps: Counts of nucleated cells, estimated from reference gene primer amplification, were obtained. Profiled with immunoSEQ multiplex PCR; TCRdb holds only in-frame clones, not every one. V and J calls and clone size are as listed in that table; D and trimming were resolved from the DNA. The profile shows 300,000 to 500,000 clones, around 87% of them singletons.

This clonotype was sampled from a woman aged 25 to 39 with acute COVID-19. The rearrangement links TRBV5-4 to TRBJ2-3; the D gene is possibly TRBD1 (5 bases). Sequencing used PBMCs or T cells enriched from blood (not recorded which). The CDR3 DNA reads TGTGCCAGCAGCGTTAAAAGGGGCGGTTCGGATACGCAGTATTTT. It is translated as CASSVKRGGSDTQYF.